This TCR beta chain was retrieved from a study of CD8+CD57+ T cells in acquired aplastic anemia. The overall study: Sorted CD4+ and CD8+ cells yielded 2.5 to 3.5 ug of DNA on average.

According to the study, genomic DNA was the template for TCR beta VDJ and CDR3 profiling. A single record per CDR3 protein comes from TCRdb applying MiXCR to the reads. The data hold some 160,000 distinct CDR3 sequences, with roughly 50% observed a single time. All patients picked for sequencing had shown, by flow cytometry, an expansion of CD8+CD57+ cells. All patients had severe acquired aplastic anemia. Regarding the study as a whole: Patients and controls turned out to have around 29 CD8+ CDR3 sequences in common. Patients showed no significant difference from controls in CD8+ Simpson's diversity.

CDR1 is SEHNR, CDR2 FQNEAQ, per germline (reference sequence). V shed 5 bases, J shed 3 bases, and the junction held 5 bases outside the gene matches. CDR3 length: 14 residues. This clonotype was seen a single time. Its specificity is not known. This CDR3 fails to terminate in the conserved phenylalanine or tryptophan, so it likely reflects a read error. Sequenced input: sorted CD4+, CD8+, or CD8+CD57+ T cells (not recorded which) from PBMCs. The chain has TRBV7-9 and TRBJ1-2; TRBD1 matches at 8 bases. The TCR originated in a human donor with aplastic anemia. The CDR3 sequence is CASSPGQGDYGYTL. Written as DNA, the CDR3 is TGTGCCAGCAGCCCTGGACAGGGAGACTATGGCTACACCCTC.